A single sample gave rise to the 2 T cell receptor beta chains below, sequenced in a study of blood T cell repertoires in COVID-19. Assay: immunoSEQ multiplex PCR; the TCRdb copy retains only in-frame clones and omits some. The table shows approximately 120,000 clones, with roughly 79% occurring only once. The specimen sequenced was peripheral blood. These receptors were collected from a human donor in a cohort sampled during active COVID-19.

The chain links TRBV9 to TRBJ2-1; 8 positions agree with TRBD2. The CDR3 extends over 15 amino acids. Germline V gene sequence: CDR1 SGDLS, CDR2 YYNGEE. V lost 0 bases and J lost 8; bases outside the gene matches: 7. CDR3 region: CASSVGGGRWYEQFF. The CDR3 coding sequence is TGTGCCAGCAGCGTAGGAGGCGGGAGGTGGTATGAGCAGTTCTTC.

The rearrangement joins TRBV7-9 to TRBJ1-5, with D uncertain. V lost 1 base to trimming and J lost 4 bases, with 11 bases between them. Germline V gene sequence: CDR1 SEHNR, CDR2 FQNEAQ (reference sequence). The CDR3 covers 15 residues. CDR3: CASSLGSGGNQPQHF. CDR3 bases: TGTGCCAGCAGCTTAGGGTCAGGAGGGAATCAGCCCCAGCATTTT.